This TCR beta chain was profiled in a study of shared clonotypes between healthy human individuals. Generated by immunoSEQ multiplex PCR, the TCRdb table keeps only in-frame clones and is missing some. Among some 1,600,000 clones listed, 95% to 99% were seen once. Germline CDR1 reads SGHNT; CDR2 reads YENEEA. Trimming shortened V by 1 base and J by 0 bases, and 6 bases separated the two germline ends. The CDR3 spans 15 residues. This TCR was sampled from a man under 40 in good health. What was sequenced was naive CD4+ T cells sorted from blood. Subset defined: CD45RA+ positively selected. The rearrangement joins TRBV11-3 to TRBJ2-2; D gene uncertain. The CDR3 is CASSLGVANTGELFF. The DNA of the CDR3 is TGTGCCAGCAGCTTAGGGGTGGCGAACACCGGGGAGCTGTTTTTT.